This T cell receptor (beta chain) was identified in a study of identical twins. Study-level results: Conclusions were drawn cross-sectionally by statistical analysis, without following the same donors.

cDNA molecules carried unique molecular identifiers, and template switching added a universal primer site. In TCRdb, the 5' RACE reads were re-called with MiXCR into one record per CDR3 protein. The sample shows around 1.7 million distinct CDR3 sequences, under 35% of them seen only once. The CDR3 contains 13 residues. Germline V gene lookup returns CDR1 ENHRY and CDR2 SYGVKD. V trimming: 7 bases; J trimming: 7 bases; junction bases outside the gene matches: 2. This clonotype was observed at least ten times. The antigen remains undetermined. V and J are TRBV10-3 and TRBJ1-6, with TRBD1 matching 9 bases. The source is a newborn girl in good health. Sequencing was carried out using cord blood. The CDR3 region has the DNA TGTGCCATCACCGGGACAGGGAATTCACCCCTCCACTTT. This encodes CAITGTGNSPLHF.